Below, 32 T cell receptor beta chains from the same sample are listed, as sequenced in a study of CD8 T cells in Susac syndrome (dated by TCRdb to the late 2010s). The library came from the immunoSEQ multiplex PCR assay. RNA was extracted with the RNeasy kit and roughly 0.5 to 1 ug was reverse transcribed using random hexamers. TCRdb ran its own pipeline on the public reads, namely fastp trimming at Q25 and MiXCR clone calling, and kept in-frame beta chains. Each entry merges the rows of one CDR3 protein and shows their most common DNA and genes. This sample is represented by about 430,000 distinct CDR3 sequences; more than 80% of them were singletons. Approximately 0.11% of the sample belongs to the ten largest clones. The sample taken for sequencing was CD8+ T cells from PBMCs. These receptors were obtained from a human donor with multiple sclerosis.

This clonotype is a singleton in its sample. In DNA, the CDR3 is TGCGCCAGCAGCCAAGATGAGGGACGTCGGGAAAAACTGTTTTTT. It is translated as CASSQDEGRREKLFF. The chain carries TRBV4-1 and TRBJ1-4; a possible D gene is TRBD1 (5 bases). Germline CDR1 and CDR2: MGHRA and YSYEKL. The ends were cut back, 0 bases at V and 8 bases at J, with 13 bases in the middle. This CDR3 comprises 15 residues.

The chain links TRBV7-9 to TRBJ1-1; D uncertain. Trimming stripped 6 bases from V and 5 bases from J, with 16 bases between. The CDR3 consists of 14 residues. Germline loops: CDR1 SEHNR, CDR2 FQNEAQ (reference sequence). This CDR3 is CASSPTDEGTEAFF. In DNA, the CDR3 is TGTGCCAGCAGTCCCACAGATGAGGGTACTGAAGCTTTCTTT.

This rearrangement joins TRBV2 to TRBJ2-2; no firm D call. This CDR3 is built from 14 residues. V lost 8 bases and J 4 bases, leaving 14 bases between the germline ends. Germline values: CDR1 SNHLY, CDR2 FYNNEI. The CDR3 region has the DNA TGTGCCAGCGTATTGGCGGCCGGCACCGGGGAGCTGTTTTTT. Protein sequence: CASVLAAGTGELFF.

The CDR3: CASGETGGYTEAFF. In nucleotides, the CDR3 is TGTGCCAGCGGGGAGACAGGGGGCTACACTGAAGCTTTCTTT. This chain connects TRBV7-9 to TRBJ1-1, with 10 bases that match TRBD1. V shed 8 bases, J shed 3 bases, and the junction held 6 bases outside the gene matches. The CDR3 is 14 residues long. Germline assignment: CDR1 SEHNR and CDR2 FQNEAQ (reference sequence).

CDR3 loop: CASSLWANTEAFF. The DNA of the CDR3 is TGCGCCAGCAGCTTATGGGCGAACACTGAAGCTTTCTTT. The rearrangement uses TRBV5-1 and TRBJ1-1, with no clear D. Germline V CDR1 and CDR2: SGHRS, YFSETQ. This CDR3 has 13 residues. Trimming cost V 2 bases and J 1 base, with 6 bases left between them. Complete variable domain (other parts from reference TRBV5-1 and TRBJ1-1): KAGVTQTPRYLIKTRGQQVTLSCSPISGHRSVSWYQQTPGQGLQFLFEYFSETQRNKGNFPGRFSGRQFSNSRSEMNVSTLELGDSALYLCASSLWANTEAFFGQGTRLTVV.

The genes are TRBV28 and TRBJ1-1; 9 bases map to TRBD1. This CDR3 has 16 residues. Germline V gives CDR1 MDHEN, CDR2 SYDVKM. Losses at the gene ends were 2 bases for V and 1 base for J; bases not matched to a gene: 5. The CDR3 nucleotides are TGTGCCAGCAGTTTAGTCTGGACAGGGGCGAACACTGAAGCTTTCTTT. Translation gives CASSLVWTGANTEAFF.

This sequence joins TRBV7-8 and TRBJ2-1; 7 bases are a match to TRBD1. V shed 1 base and J 2 bases; nucleotides not matched to a gene: 2. Germline values: CDR1 SGHVS, CDR2 FQNEAQ. This CDR3 has 15 residues. CDR3 coding DNA: TGTGCCAGCAGCTTAGAGGGGGCGACCTACAATGAGCAGTTCTTC. As protein: CASSLEGATYNEQFF.

This sequence joins TRBV5-1 and TRBJ1-2, with 7 positions matching TRBD1. The germline V gene encodes CDR1 SGHRS and CDR2 YFSETQ. This CDR3 is 14 amino acids long. With V trimmed by 5 bases and J by 3 bases, 7 bases remained unmatched. The CDR3 coding sequence is TGCGCCAGCAGTCCCCTCCAGGGGGACTATGGCTACACCTTC. This codes for CASSPLQGDYGYTF.

The rearrangement links TRBV5-1 to TRBJ2-1; tentative D call: TRBD2 (5 bases). The V gene lost 4 bases and the J gene lost 8 bases, with 22 bases spanning the gap. The CDR3 is 16 amino acids. The germline CDR1 and CDR2 sequences are SGHRS and YFSETQ. The CDR3 here is CASSHATGRAGDEQFF. The CDR3 DNA is TGCGCCAGCAGCCACGCGACCGGGCGGGCCGGCGATGAGCAGTTCTTC.

This clonotype was counted a few times. V is TRBV27 and J is TRBJ2-1, with TRBD2 matching over 9 bases. With 4 bases clipped from V and 4 bases from J, the junction kept 5 bases outside the gene matches. This CDR3 comprises 15 residues. Germline CDR1 is MNHEY and CDR2 is SMNVEV (reference sequence). In DNA form, the CDR3 reads TGTGCCAGCAGTTCGGGACTAGCAAATTACAATGAGCAGTTCTTC. Translation gives CASSSGLANYNEQFF.

This sequence joins TRBV4-1 and TRBJ2-3, with TRBD1 identical over 9 bases. Looked up from germline, CDR1 is MGHRA and CDR2 is YSYEKL. The CDR3 is made up of 15 amino acids. V gave up 6 bases and J gave up 2 bases; unmatched junction bases: 6. As DNA, the CDR3 is TGCGCCAGCAGGGGAAGACAGGGGGTCACAGATACGCAGTATTTT. This translates into CASRGRQGVTDTQYF.

The chain links TRBV28 to TRBJ2-7; TRBD1 aligns across 10 bases. Germline V CDR1 and CDR2: MDHEN, SYDVKM. The V segment lost 4 bases and the J segment 4 bases; nucleotides outside the gene matches: 7. There are 15 residues in the CDR3. DNA for the CDR3: TGTGCCAGCAGTTCGCGCCGGGACAGGGGTTACGAGCAGTACTTC. Translated, it gives CASSSRRDRGYEQYF.

This clonotype occurred once. The J gene is TRBJ2-2, the V gene TRBV7-8; no clear D gene. Germline V gene sequence: CDR1 SGHVS, CDR2 FQNEAQ. Trimming stripped 1 base from V and 0 bases from J, with 9 bases between. There are 16 residues in the CDR3. The DNA of the CDR3 is TGTGCCAGCAGCTTAGATCGAGGAGCGAACACCGGGGAGCTGTTTTTT. Protein: CASSLDRGANTGELFF.

This chain links TRBV30 with TRBJ1-1, with D unresolved. This CDR3 contains 15 residues. V was shortened by 0 bases and J by 2 bases, with 13 bases between the two germline ends. CDR1 is GTSNPN and CDR2 is SVGIG in the germline V gene (reference sequence). The CDR3 nucleotides are TGTGCCTGGAGTGTACTCAGTATCCGTAACACTGAAGCTTTCTTT. Translating gives CAWSVLSIRNTEAFF.

This chain uses TRBV6-1 with TRBJ1-5; D is undetermined. Trimming pared 3 bases from V and 2 bases from J, leaving 8 bases between. Germline CDR1 and CDR2: MNHNS and SASEGT. The CDR3 sequence is 14 residues long. The DNA for the CDR3 is TGTGCCAGCAGTGAGTGGCTGGGCAATCAGCCCCAGCATTTT. Its translation: CASSEWLGNQPQHF.

The genes are TRBV5-6 and TRBJ2-7; tentative D call: TRBD2 (6 bases). Germline loops: CDR1 SGHDT, CDR2 YYEEEE. V was pared by 1 base and J by 3 bases, with 14 bases between. The CDR3 spans 15 residues. The CDR3 is CASSLFTGTFYEQYF. As DNA, the CDR3 is TGTGCCAGCAGCTTGTTTACTGGGACTTTCTACGAGCAGTACTTC.

The CDR3, as DNA: TGTGCCTGGAGCGGTGGAGGGAATAGCAATCAGCCCCAGCATTTT. Protein sequence: CAWSGGGNSNQPQHF. The V call is TRBV30, the J call TRBJ1-5; D gene ambiguous. The germline gives CDR1 GTSNPN, CDR2 SVGIG (reference sequence). V was clipped by 3 bases and J by 0 bases, with 12 bases between them. There are 15 residues in the CDR3.

V and J are TRBV27 and TRBJ1-1, with TRBD1 matching over 7 bases. Germline CDR1 and CDR2: MNHEY and SMNVEV (reference sequence). This CDR3 comprises 13 residues. V dropped 2 bases and J dropped 6; count of bases not matched to a gene: 3. For the CDR3, the DNA is TGTGCCAGCAGTTTACAGGGGGGGCCTGAAGCTTTCTTT. It specifies CASSLQGGPEAFF.

The gene calls are TRBV20-1 and TRBJ2-7, with TRBD2 matching 11 bases. The CDR3 consists of 17 residues. The V and J ends lost 1 base and 6 bases, in that order; junction bases with no gene match: 14. Germline assignment: CDR1 DFQATT and CDR2 SNEGSKA (reference sequence). In nucleotides, the CDR3 is TGCAGTGCTAGAGGTTTTAGCGGGAGGGTTATTGCCTCCGAGCAGTACTTC. As protein: CSARGFSGRVIASEQYF.

The CDR3 region is CASSLGRGVQFF. In DNA form, the CDR3 reads TGTGCCAGCAGTCTGGGACGGGGAGTGCAGTTCTTC. This chain links TRBV2 with TRBJ2-1; D could derive from TRBD1 or TRBD2 (5 bases each). The CDR3 spans 12 residues. V was clipped by 5 bases and J by 12 bases, with 14 bases between them. The germline V gene encodes CDR1 SNHLY and CDR2 FYNNEI. Using reference TRBV2 and TRBJ2-1 for the parts outside the CDR3, the full variable domain is EPEVTQTPSHQVTQMGQEVILRCVPISNHLYFYWYRQILGQKVEFLVSFYNNEISEKSEIFDDQFSVERPDGSNFTLKIRSTKLEDSAMYFCASSLGRGVQFFGPGTRLTVL.

The V call is TRBV19, the J call TRBJ2-2; D is unclear. CDR1 LNHDA and CDR2 SQIVND come from the germline V gene (reference sequence). The CDR3 totals 13 residues. V lost 5 bases and J 5 bases, leaving 9 bases between the germline ends. CDR3 in DNA: TGTGCCAGTAGTTTCTCTGCGACCGGGGAGCTGTTTTTT. Protein sequence: CASSFSATGELFF.

The gene calls are TRBV5-4 and TRBJ1-1; perhaps TRBD1 as D (5 bases). The germline CDR1 and CDR2 sequences are SGHNT and YYREEE (reference sequence). Trimming removed 3 bases at V and 3 bases at J, with 15 bases between. This CDR3 spans 15 amino acids. CDR3 in DNA: TGTGCCAGCAGCTGGTCAGGGAGGGGCGACACTGAAGCTTTCTTT. This translates into CASSWSGRGDTEAFF.

V usage is TRBV29-1 and J usage is TRBJ2-3, with 13 bases lining up with TRBD2. V lost 0 bases to trimming and J lost 3 bases; unmatched junction nucleotides: 18. The CDR3 has 21 amino acids. Germline V gene sequence: CDR1 SQVTM, CDR2 ANQGSEA. DNA for the CDR3: TGCAGCGTTGAAGACCTCCAAACCCCACTAGCGGGGGGGCCTGAGACAGATACGCAGTATTTT. Protein product: CSVEDLQTPLAGGPETDTQYF.

This clonotype occurred a few times. This chain joins TRBV19 and TRBJ1-2, with 7 bases fitting TRBD1. This CDR3 is built from 13 residues. Germline V gives CDR1 LNHDA, CDR2 SQIVND (reference sequence). The J segment lost 4 bases and the V segment lost 4 bases, leaving 3 bases of the junction unmatched. The CDR3 bases are TGTGCCAGTAGTACCGGGACAGCCTATGGCTACACCTTC. Translated: CASSTGTAYGYTF.

To note about this clonotype: One junction end disagrees with the germline gene, perhaps due to a read error. The chain employs TRBV19 and TRBJ1-1; D is unclear. The CDR3 sequence is 14 residues long. Germline V lookup: CDR1 LNHDA, CDR2 SQIVND (reference sequence). DNA for the CDR3: TGTGCCAGTAGTATATACCCTTCGAACCCTGAAGCTTTCTTT. Amino acids: CASSIYPSNPEAFF. Together with reference TRBV19 and TRBJ1-1, the CDR3 gives the full variable domain: DGGITQSPKYLFRKEGQNVTLSCEQNLNHDAMYWYRQDPGQGLRLIYYSQIVNDFQKGDIAEGYSVSREKKESFPLTVTSAQKNPTAFYLCASSIYPSNPEAFFGQGTRLTVV.

The chain has TRBV5-6 and TRBJ2-7; D gene ambiguous. Per germline, CDR1 SGHDT and CDR2 YYEEEE. V dropped 0 bases and J dropped 1 base, with 11 bases sitting between them. The length of the CDR3 is 15 residues. The DNA for the CDR3 is TGTGCCAGCAGCTTGGGTCAGGAGCCTTCCTACGAGCAGTACTTC. This translates into CASSLGQEPSYEQYF.

The gene calls are TRBV7-9 and TRBJ2-1; either TRBD1 or TRBD2 may supply D (5 bases each). CDR1 is SEHNR, CDR2 FQNEAQ, per germline (reference sequence). The CDR3 consists of 15 residues. V was shortened by 5 bases and J by 7 bases, with 18 bases between the two germline ends. CDR3: CASSAGTTARNEQFF. The CDR3 bases are TGTGCCAGCAGCGCCGGGACCACGGCCCGGAATGAGCAGTTCTTC. The complete variable domain, with remaining parts taken from reference TRBV7-9 and TRBJ2-1, reads DTGVSQNPRHKITKRGQNVTFRCDPISEHNRLYWYRQTLGQGPEFLTYFQNEAQLEKSRLLSDRFSAERPKGSFSTLEIQRTEQGDSAMYLCASSAGTTARNEQFFGPGTRLTVL.

J is TRBJ1-5 and V is TRBV27, with 8 bases aligning to TRBD1. V was clipped by 5 bases and J by 5 bases; unmatched bases: 5. The CDR3 has 14 residues. CDR1 is MNHEY and CDR2 is SMNVEV in the germline V gene (reference sequence). The CDR3 sequence is CASSQPGQDQPQHF. The CDR3 region has the DNA TGTGCCAGCAGTCAACCGGGACAGGATCAGCCCCAGCATTTT.

This clonotype showed up just once. V and J are TRBV27 and TRBJ2-7; weak D call: TRBD2 (6 bases). The CDR3 is 13 amino acids. In germline, CDR1 is MNHEY, CDR2 SMNVEV (reference sequence). V gave up 6 bases and J gave up 3 bases, with 12 bases separating them. CDR3 amino acids: CASSGREDYEQYF. As DNA, the CDR3 is TGTGCCAGCAGCGGCAGGGAGGACTACGAGCAGTACTTC.

V and J are TRBV12-3 or TRBV12-4 and TRBJ1-1, with unresolved D. V lost 6 bases and J 4 bases, leaving 9 bases between the germline ends. CDR3 length: 12 residues. CDR3 region: CASSPFPTEAFF. In nucleotides, the CDR3 is TGTGCCAGCAGCCCATTCCCCACTGAAGCTTTCTTT.

This clonotype was counted at least ten times. The rearrangement joins TRBV12-3 or TRBV12-4 to TRBJ2-2; D ambiguous. The V end lost 6 bases, the J end lost 4 bases, and 9 bases lay between the germline ends. The CDR3 loop spans 13 amino acids. In DNA, the CDR3 is TGTGCCAGCAGCCCCCCGGGCACCGGGGAGCTGTTTTTT. Translation gives CASSPPGTGELFF.

This rearrangement joins TRBV19 to TRBJ2-3; D is possibly TRBD2 (6 bases). The CDR3 contains 16 residues. Looked up from germline, CDR1 is LNHDA and CDR2 is SQIVND (reference sequence). The V and J ends lost 7 bases and 1 base respectively, with 18 bases between them. The CDR3 reads CASTPPDYQRTDTQYF. The CDR3 DNA reads TGTGCCAGTACCCCCCCGGACTACCAACGCACAGATACGCAGTATTTT.